This T cell receptor (beta chain) comes out of a study of shared clonotypes between healthy human individuals. The study, taken as a whole, reports: Sharing of clonotypes among donors was expected to vary with sequencing depth.

To note about this clone: Its antigen is still unknown. Other DNA sequences of this sample code for an identical CDR3.

Naivety among CD8 cells was defined by CD45RO negativity and positive CCR7 selection, thereby excluding terminally differentiated effector memory CD45RA+ cells. Method: immunoSEQ multiplex PCR; TCRdb's copy keeps in-frame clones and lacks some. The sample includes about 2,200,000 clones, under 95% of them seen just once. Germline assignment: CDR1 GTSNPN and CDR2 SVGIG (reference sequence). The CDR3 spans 15 residues. Trimming removed 0 bases from V and 2 bases from J; junction bases left unmatched: 3. What was sequenced was naive CD8+ T cells from PBMCs. The clonotype was recovered from a man younger than 35 in good health. Some clones in this sample may be carry-over from other donors' samples. The V gene is TRBV30, the J gene TRBJ2-7; TRBD2 matches at 11 bases. The CDR3 protein is CAWSVVAGGPYEQYF. In DNA form, the CDR3 reads TGTGCCTGGAGTGTGGTAGCGGGAGGGCCCTACGAGCAGTACTTC.